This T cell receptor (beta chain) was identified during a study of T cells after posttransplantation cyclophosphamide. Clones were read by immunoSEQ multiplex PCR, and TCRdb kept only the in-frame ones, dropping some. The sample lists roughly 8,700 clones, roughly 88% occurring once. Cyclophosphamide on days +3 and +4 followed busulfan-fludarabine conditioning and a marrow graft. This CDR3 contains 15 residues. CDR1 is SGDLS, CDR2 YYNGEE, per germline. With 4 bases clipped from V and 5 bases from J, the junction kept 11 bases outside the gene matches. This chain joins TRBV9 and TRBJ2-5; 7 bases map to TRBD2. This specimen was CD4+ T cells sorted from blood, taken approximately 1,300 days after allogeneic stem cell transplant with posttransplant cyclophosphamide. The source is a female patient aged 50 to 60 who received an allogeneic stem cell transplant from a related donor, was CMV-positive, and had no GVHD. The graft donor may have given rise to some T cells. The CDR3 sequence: CASSPRSRERETQYF. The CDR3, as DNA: TGTGCCAGCAGCCCCCGGTCGCGGGAGAGGGAGACCCAGTACTTC.